This T cell receptor beta chain appears in the sequencing data of a study of coeliac disease. A note on this clone: Its antigen is currently unknown.

Study-level points and caveats: Largely private TRB repertoires meant most sequences were sample-unique.

Some clones are missing from TCRdb's copy, which holds only in-frame ones; the method was immunoSEQ multiplex PCR. The sample records about 6,500 clones, approximately 59% being singletons. There are 13 residues in the CDR3. The germline CDR1 and CDR2 sequences are SGHAT and FQNNGV. The V end lost 1 base, the J end lost 5 bases, and 8 bases lay between the germline ends. This chain joins TRBV11-2 and TRBJ1-1; D unclear. This TCR was sampled from a man aged 55 to 70 with celiac disease on a gluten-free diet. Material: lymphocytes from the gut lamina propria. CDR3 bases: TGTGCCAGCAGCTTAGGGCTTCAGACTGAAGCTTTCTTT. Its translation: CASSLGLQTEAFF.